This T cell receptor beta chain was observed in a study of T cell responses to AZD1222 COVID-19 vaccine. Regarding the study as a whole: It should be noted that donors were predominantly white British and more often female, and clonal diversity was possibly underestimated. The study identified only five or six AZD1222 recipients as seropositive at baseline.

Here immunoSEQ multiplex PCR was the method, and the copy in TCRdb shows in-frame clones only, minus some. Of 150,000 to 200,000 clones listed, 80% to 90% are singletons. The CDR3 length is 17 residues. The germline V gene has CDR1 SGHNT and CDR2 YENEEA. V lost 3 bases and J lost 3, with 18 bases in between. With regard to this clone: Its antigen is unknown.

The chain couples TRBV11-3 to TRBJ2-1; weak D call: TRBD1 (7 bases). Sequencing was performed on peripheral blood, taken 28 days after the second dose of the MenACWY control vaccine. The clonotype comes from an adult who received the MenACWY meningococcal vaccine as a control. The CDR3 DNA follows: TGTGCCAGCAGCTTGGATTCAGGGGGACTCTACTACAATGAGCAGTTCTTC. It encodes CASSLDSGGLYYNEQFF.